This T cell receptor (beta chain) stems from a study of T cell clones after liver transplantation. Looking at the study overall: TCRbeta sequencing after a pre-transplant mixed lymphocyte reaction identified graft-donor-reactive clones, later tracked in post-transplant blood. Standard immunosuppression, with no induction, continued until 12-24 months after transplant. Points from the study as a whole: Small, mixed patient groups and varying post-transplant times limit these conclusions. A significant post-transplant drop in circulating graft-donor-reactive CD4 TCRbeta sequences occurred in most of the 8 subjects.

As to this clone: No antigen is known for it.

This table comes from immunoSEQ multiplex PCR, and its TCRdb copy is limited to in-frame clones, with some not included. The sample includes some 59,000 clones, about 64% of them seen just once. Per germline, CDR1 MRHNA and CDR2 SNTAGT. The CDR3 spans 15 residues. The trim removed 4 bases at V and 6 bases at J, leaving 4 bases unmatched. The V call is TRBV6-4, the J call TRBJ2-1; 12 bases are shared with TRBD2. The receptor's source is a human donor who received a liver transplant. The sequencing here drew on CD4+ T cells from blood, taken before liver transplant. The CDR3 reads CASSGLAGAFNEQFF. DNA of the CDR3: TGTGCCAGCAGTGGACTAGCGGGGGCCTTCAATGAGCAGTTCTTC.